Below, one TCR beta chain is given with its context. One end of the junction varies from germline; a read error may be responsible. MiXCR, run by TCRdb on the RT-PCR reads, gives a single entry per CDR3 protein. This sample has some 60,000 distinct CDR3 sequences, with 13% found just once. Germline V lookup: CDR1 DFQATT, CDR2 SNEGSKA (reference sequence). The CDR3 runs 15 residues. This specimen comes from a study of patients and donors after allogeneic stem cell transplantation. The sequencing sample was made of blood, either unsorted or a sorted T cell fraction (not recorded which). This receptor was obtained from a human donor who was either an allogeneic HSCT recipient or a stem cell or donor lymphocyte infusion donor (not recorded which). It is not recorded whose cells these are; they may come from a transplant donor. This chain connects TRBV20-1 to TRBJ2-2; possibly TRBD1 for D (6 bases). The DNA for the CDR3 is TGCAGTGCCAGAGCAAGGACAGCGAACACCGGGGAGCTGTTTTTT. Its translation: CSARARTANTGELFF.